This TCR beta chain was captured by sequencing in a study of shared clonotypes between healthy human individuals. In the study overall: Each donor contributed plates that comprised three CD4 naive, three CD4 memory, two CD8 naive and one CD8 memory.

CDR1 is SGHTA, CDR2 FQGNSA, per germline. CDR3 length equals 16 residues. Unmatched junction bases numbered 6, after V lost 5 bases and J lost 1 base. Points from the study as a whole: Generation probabilities of non-shared clonotypes were lower (relative to those shared by all four donors).

For this clone: Its antigen remains unknown.

The table came from immunoSEQ multiplex PCR; TCRdb's copy has only in-frame clones and leaves some out. Of roughly 2.5 million clones listed, over 85% are singletons. The sample taken for sequencing was naive CD4+ T cells sorted from blood. As to subset: CD45RA+ positively selected. The chain joins TRBV7-2 to TRBJ2-2; 8 bases are a match to TRBD2. The TCR originated in a man younger than 35 in good health. CDR3 in DNA: TGTGCCAGCAGCCCTCTGAGCGGGGGGAACACCGGGGAGCTGTTTTTT. Translating it yields CASSPLSGGNTGELFF.